These 9 T cell receptor beta chains originate from one sample sequenced in a study of OX40 agonist ivuxolimab in advanced cancers. Measured with immunoSEQ multiplex PCR; TCRdb has only the in-frame clones, and not every one. The profile covers over 35,000 clones, with 82% appearing a single time and 20% to 25% taken by the ten largest. Source: CD4+ or CD8+ T cells sorted from blood, taken in a trial of the OX40 agonist ivuxolimab. The receptor set was obtained from an adult with an advanced solid tumor such as melanoma, head and neck, liver or kidney cancer.

The chain joins TRBV7-3 to TRBJ2-1, with 8 bases lining up with TRBD1. Germline CDR1 SGHTA, CDR2 FQGTGA. The CDR3 contains 13 residues. The J segment lost 9 bases and the V segment lost 5 bases, leaving 6 bases of the junction unmatched. The DNA for the CDR3 is TGTGCCAGCAGCCTTGGACAGGGCGGTGAGCAGTTCTTC. This sequence encodes CASSLGQGGEQFF.

This clone occurred once. The gene calls are TRBV5-1 and TRBJ2-1; 9 bases are a match to TRBD2. V lost 2 bases to trimming and J lost 4 bases; unmatched junction nucleotides: 4. From germline, CDR1 is SGHRS and CDR2 YFSETQ. The CDR3 consists of 15 residues. The CDR3 nucleotides are TGCGCCAGCAGCTTAGGTCTAGCGGGGTACAATGAGCAGTTCTTC. Its protein product is CASSLGLAGYNEQFF.

The chain carries TRBV15 and TRBJ1-3, with unresolved D. Trimming removed 0 bases at V and 3 bases at J, with 12 bases between. This CDR3 region has 16 residues. Per germline, CDR1 LNHNV and CDR2 YYDKDF (reference sequence). Written as DNA, the CDR3 is TGTGCCACCAGCAGAGATAACCTGTTTGTTGGAAACACCATATATTTT. This translates into CATSRDNLFVGNTIYF.

The chain has TRBV5-6 and TRBJ1-2, with D uncertain. In germline, CDR1 is SGHDT, CDR2 YYEEEE. V shed 3 bases and J shed 0 bases, with 12 bases lying between them. CDR3 length: 15 amino acids. The CDR3 spells CASSSGPGANYGYTF. The CDR3 DNA sequence: TGTGCCAGCAGCTCCGGACCGGGAGCTAACTATGGCTACACCTTC.

The V and J genes are TRBV7-3 and TRBJ1-6, with D perhaps TRBD1 (5 bases). V shed 3 bases and J shed 7 bases, with 13 bases lying between them. Per the germline V gene, CDR1 is SGHTA and CDR2 is FQGTGA. This CDR3 comprises 15 residues. The CDR3 DNA follows: TGTGCCAGCAGCTTTCATGGGGGTGGGAATTCACCCCTCCACTTT. As protein: CASSFHGGGNSPLHF.

A word on this clone: An end of the junction differs from the germline gene, which may be a read error. The J gene is TRBJ2-6, the V gene TRBV10-3, with 9 bases lining up with TRBD1. Germline V gives CDR1 ENHRY, CDR2 SYGVKD. CDR3 length equals 16 residues. In nucleotides, the CDR3 is TGTGCCAGCAGTGACTGGACAGGGGCTGGGGCCAACGTCCTGACTTTC. Translation: CASSDWTGAGANVLTF.

The V call is TRBV7-9, the J call TRBJ1-4; D possibly corresponds to TRBD1 (6 bases). The CDR3 has 15 residues. V was clipped by 5 bases and J by 0 bases, with 10 bases between them. Germline CDR1 reads SEHNR; CDR2 reads FQNEAQ (reference sequence). This CDR3 is CASSDRQATNEKLFF. As DNA, the CDR3 is TGTGCCAGCAGCGACAGACAGGCAACTAATGAAAAACTGTTTTTT.

The chain recombines TRBV7-3 with TRBJ2-1; 8 bases fit TRBD1. CDR1 is SGHTA and CDR2 is FQGTGA in the germline V gene. V lost 6 bases and J lost 6; bases outside the gene matches: 7. The CDR3 length is 14 residues. CDR3 sequence: CASSSGTGPNEQFF. The CDR3 DNA is TGTGCCAGCAGTTCCGGGACAGGCCCCAATGAGCAGTTCTTC.

The rearrangement links TRBV4-1 to TRBJ1-5; D possibly corresponds to TRBD1 (6 bases). From germline, CDR1 is MGHRA and CDR2 YSYEKL. This CDR3 has 15 residues. Trimming stripped 0 bases from V and 6 bases from J, with 12 bases between. The CDR3 DNA reads TGCGCCAGCAGCCAAGATAGGGGGATTGGTCAGCCCCAGCATTTT. Amino acids: CASSQDRGIGQPQHF.